This T cell receptor (beta chain) was captured by sequencing in a study of control samples from healthy donors and cancer patients. CDR1 is SNHLY, CDR2 FYNNEI, per germline. Trimming removed 6 bases at V and 8 bases at J, with 10 bases between. The CDR3 extends over 11 amino acids. Generated by immunoSEQ multiplex PCR, the TCRdb table keeps only in-frame clones and is missing some. The repertoire consists of about 92,000 clones, with around 80% occurring once and the leading ten covering around 10%. The TCR comes from a woman aged 55-69 years in good health. The sample consisted of blood. The V call is TRBV2, the J call TRBJ1-2, with D uncertain. CDR3 sequence (DNA): TGTGCCAGCAGACCGGAAAGGGGCTACACCTTC. Its protein product is CASRPERGYTF. Variable domain in full (rest from reference TRBV2 and TRBJ1-2): EPEVTQTPSHQVTQMGQEVILRCVPISNHLYFYWYRQILGQKVEFLVSFYNNEISEKSEIFDDQFSVERPDGSNFTLKIRSTKLEDSAMYFCASRPERGYTFGSGTRLTVV.